This T cell receptor beta chain emerged from a study of T-cell reconstitution after alpha-beta-depleted transplantation in children. About this clonotype: Its specificity is unknown.

Unique molecular identifiers were incorporated when the TCRbeta library was constructed. TCRdb reprocessed the PCR reads with MiXCR, giving one entry per CDR3 protein. The repertoire holds several thousand distinct CDR3 sequences, with 12% as singletons. Study-wide results and caveats: Reported findings indicate that, about two months after transplant, alpha-beta T cells came from several hundred expanded clones, which were derived from non-depleted graft cells. Counts and diversity of T cells one year after transplant came mostly from newly produced T cells.

The CDR3 is 16 residues long. V gene TRBV1 combines with J gene TRBJ2-5; the table's D call of TRBD1 was not tested on the DNA. TRBV1 is reported as a pseudogene. The receptor was derived from a patient between 2 and 10 years old who had a stem cell transplant for inherited bone marrow failure, so the T cells may come from the graft donor. The sample was PBMCs, mostly from graft donor cells, taken 60 days after TCRalphabeta/CD19-depleted stem cell transplant. Here the CDR3 reads CASSEETENGPETQYF. The CDR3 DNA follows: TGCGCCAGCAGTGAAGAGACAGAGAACGGACCAGAGACCCAGTACTTC.